This entry describes one T cell receptor beta chain. Its antigen remains unidentified. These data come from a study of chemoradiotherapy in HPV16-positive cancers. After removal of 6 bases from V and 1 base from J, the junction contained 5 bases not matched to a gene. This CDR3 spans 13 amino acids. The germline V gene encodes CDR1 SQVTM and CDR2 ANQGSEA. TCRdb keeps only in-frame clones here, not all; method: immunoSEQ multiplex PCR. The data hold some 13,000 clones, with around 66% observed a single time. Study-wide findings and caveats: Candidate HPV-specific clones and E7-related TCR motifs grew in tumor during treatment.

The sample was taken from a patient who underwent chemoradiotherapy. This TCR was sampled from a human donor with HPV-associated anogenital cancer. The rearrangement uses TRBV29-1 and TRBJ2-5, with 7 bases matching TRBD1. The CDR3 bases are TGCAGCGTGTCATGGGACAGCCAAGAGACCCAGTACTTC. Translation: CSVSWDSQETQYF.